This passage covers 27 T cell receptor beta chains from one sample sequenced in a study of blood T cells in healthy people across ages. A J-beta primer mix and a sample-barcoded 5' primer were used in a second PCR of about 6 to 12 cycles. TCRdb re-analysed the 5' RACE reads in MiXCR, keeping a single row per CDR3 protein. The sample shows nearly 1 million distinct CDR3 sequences, roughly half of them seen only once. Specimen: blood. The origin of the receptors is a woman in her sixties in good health.

This clonotype was recorded a few times. V and J are TRBV25-1 and TRBJ1-2; D call uncertain. CDR1 and CDR2 (germline): MGHDK, SYGVNS. This CDR3 contains 14 residues. The V gene lost 5 bases and the J gene lost 3 bases, with 13 bases spanning the gap. The CDR3 loop is CASSKGPVDYGYTF. The CDR3 nucleotides are TGTGCCAGCAGTAAAGGGCCAGTCGACTATGGCTACACCTTC.

This clonotype was detected only a few times. The chain uses TRBV7-2 and TRBJ2-7; 8 bases map to TRBD2. The CDR3 spans 14 residues. Trimming at V came to 4 bases and at J to 6 bases, leaving 8 bases not matched to a gene. The V gene's germline CDR1 is SGHTA and CDR2 FQGNSA. The CDR3 sequence: CASSSGGTRPEQYF. The CDR3 coding sequence is TGTGCCAGCAGCTCAGGAGGGACTAGGCCCGAGCAGTACTTC.

The chain is built from TRBV28 and TRBJ2-3; D ambiguous. CDR3 length equals 13 residues. The V gene's germline CDR1 is MDHEN and CDR2 SYDVKM. Trimming pared 6 bases from V and 8 bases from J, leaving 15 bases between. CDR3: CASSGPAHPTQYF. The CDR3 DNA is TGTGCCAGCAGCGGGCCGGCACACCCTACGCAGTATTTT.

This clonotype has a handful of counts. The chain combines TRBV7-2 with TRBJ2-1; no reliable D call. The CDR3 is 13 amino acids. Germline CDR1 SGHTA, CDR2 FQGNSA. V dropped 5 bases and J dropped 7 bases, with 12 bases sitting between them. DNA for the CDR3: TGTGCCAGCAGCGTTCCCCCTTTGAATGAGCAGTTCTTC. Its protein is CASSVPPLNEQFF.

This clonotype is a singleton in its sample. The chain joins TRBV7-2 to TRBJ2-5; the D is unclear. The CDR3 length is 14 residues. The V end was cut by 5 bases, the J end by 2 bases, with 12 bases between. Germline CDR1 and CDR2: SGHTA and FQGNSA. The CDR3: CASSVESGQETQYF. CDR3 in DNA: TGTGCCAGCAGCGTAGAATCCGGGCAAGAGACCCAGTACTTC.

The chain carries TRBV7-9 and TRBJ2-3; D is perhaps TRBD2 (5 bases). The CDR3 sequence is 14 residues long. Germline CDR1 reads SEHNR; CDR2 reads FQNEAQ (reference sequence). Trimming removed 6 bases from V and 4 bases from J, with 14 bases in between. This CDR3 is CASSQERSADTQYF. The CDR3 coding sequence is TGTGCCAGCAGTCAAGAGCGGAGCGCAGATACGCAGTATTTT.

The gene calls are TRBV7-9 and TRBJ1-4; D is unresolved. V shed 4 bases and J shed 8 bases, with 20 bases lying between them. CDR3 length: 16 amino acids. The germline gives CDR1 SEHNR, CDR2 FQNEAQ (reference sequence). CDR3 residues: CASSSPGMRPREKLFF. CDR3 DNA: TGTGCCAGCAGCTCCCCGGGAATGAGACCTAGGGAAAAACTGTTTTTT.

The rearrangement joins TRBV5-5 to TRBJ2-3; 8 bases match TRBD2. Looked up from germline, CDR1 is SGHKS and CDR2 is YYEKEE (reference sequence). V shed 2 bases, J shed 2 bases, and the junction held 7 bases outside the gene matches. The CDR3 has 16 amino acids. This CDR3 reads CASSFGTSWDTDTQYF. DNA for the CDR3: TGTGCCAGCAGCTTTGGGACTAGTTGGGACACAGATACGCAGTATTTT.

The chain recombines TRBV28 with TRBJ2-1, with 12 positions matching TRBD2. Germline trimming cut 6 bases from V and 10 bases from J; bases unmatched to any gene: 10. Germline V gene data show CDR1 as MDHEN and CDR2 as SYDVKM. The CDR3 totals 15 residues. The CDR3 protein is CASSLTSGRPREQFF. The CDR3 DNA follows: TGTGCCAGCAGCCTCACTAGCGGGAGGCCCCGAGAGCAGTTCTTC.

The chain couples TRBV6-6 to TRBJ2-5; D is undetermined. Germline CDR1 and CDR2: MNHNY and SVGAGI (reference sequence). V lost 2 bases and J lost 2, with 9 bases in between. The CDR3 consists of 14 residues. The CDR3 loop reads CASSYGFDQETQYF. The DNA of the CDR3 is TGTGCCAGCAGTTACGGGTTTGATCAAGAGACCCAGTACTTC.

The rearrangement joins TRBV7-2 to TRBJ2-2; the D gene is possibly TRBD2 (6 bases). V was trimmed by 5 bases and J by 3 bases, leaving 10 bases between them. Germline CDR1 reads SGHTA; CDR2 reads FQGNSA. The CDR3 spans 14 residues. For the CDR3, the DNA is TGTGCCAGCAGCCGGGGGTTGGACACCGGGGAGCTGTTTTTT. Encoded protein: CASSRGLDTGELFF.

This sequence joins TRBV27 and TRBJ2-5; D is possibly TRBD1 (6 bases). V lost 9 bases and J lost 0, with 17 bases in between. Germline CDR1 reads MNHEY; CDR2 reads SMNVEV (reference sequence). The CDR3 sequence is 15 residues long. The CDR3 here is CASPFSGHYQETQYF. In nucleotides, the CDR3 is TGTGCCAGTCCCTTCTCGGGACACTACCAAGAGACCCAGTACTTC.

This clonotype showed up just a few times. The chain couples TRBV20-1 to TRBJ2-7, with a weak D call TRBD1 (6 bases). The V end lost 6 bases, the J end lost 10 bases, and 22 bases lay between the germline ends. Germline CDR1 reads DFQATT; CDR2 reads SNEGSKA (reference sequence). The CDR3 totals 13 residues. The CDR3 here is CSAQPGQGCTQYF. CDR3 DNA sequence: TGCAGTGCGCAGCCGGGACAAGGCTGTACCCAGTACTTC.

The rearrangement uses TRBV10-3 and TRBJ2-1; no definite D call. There are 15 residues in the CDR3. Trimming shortened V by 3 bases and J by 3 bases, and 12 bases separated the two germline ends. From germline, CDR1 is ENHRY and CDR2 SYGVKD. The CDR3 DNA reads as TGTGCCATCAGTGACTTTGCTGGCGGCTACAATGAGCAGTTCTTC. Protein product: CAISDFAGGYNEQFF.

The rearrangement links TRBV6-5 to TRBJ2-3; possible D gene TRBD2, 5 bases. Germline V lookup: CDR1 MNHEY, CDR2 SVGAGI. CDR3 size: 13 residues. Deletions cut 0 bases from V and 7 bases from J, with 8 bases between. The CDR3: CASSYSTGYTQYF. CDR3 bases: TGTGCCAGCAGTTACTCGACGGGGTATACGCAGTATTTT.

This clonotype turned up a few times. V usage is TRBV9 and J usage is TRBJ2-3; 11 nucleotides align to TRBD2. The V gene end was trimmed by 0 bases and the J gene end by 2 bases; junction bases not matched to a gene: 2. The CDR3 loop spans 16 amino acids. CDR1 is SGDLS and CDR2 is YYNGEE in the germline V gene. In DNA, the CDR3 is TGTGCCAGCAGCGTAGGACTAGCGGGGAACACAGATACGCAGTATTTT. Its protein product is CASSVGLAGNTDTQYF.

In this sample, this clonotype turned up a few times. The CDR3 DNA reads TGCAGTGCTAGACCAACAGGGGTAGAGACCCAGTACTTC. Translation: CSARPTGVETQYF. This chain joins TRBV20-1 and TRBJ2-5, with 7 bases lining up with TRBD1. Germline V gene data show CDR1 as DFQATT and CDR2 as SNEGSKA (reference sequence). The length of the CDR3 is 13 residues. V shed 2 bases and J 4 bases; nucleotides not matched to a gene: 4.

This clonotype was counted between two and nine times. J is TRBJ2-3 and V is TRBV9, with 7 bases matching TRBD1. The germline V gene has CDR1 SGDLS and CDR2 YYNGEE. J gave up 3 bases and V 3 bases, and 7 bases lay outside the gene matches. The CDR3 has 15 amino acids. CDR3 nucleotides: TGTGCCAGCAGCGATAACAGGGGTGGTACAGATACGCAGTATTTT. Translation gives CASSDNRGGTDTQYF. Filled out from reference TRBV9 and TRBJ2-3, the complete variable domain reads DSGVTQTPKHLITATGQRVTLRCSPRSGDLSVYWYQQSLDQGLQFLIQYYNGEERAKGNILERFSAQQFPDLHSELNLSSLELGDSALYFCASSDNRGGTDTQYFGPGTRLTVL.

Remarks on this clonotype: A much larger clonotype is one base distant, so this may be a read error. The rearrangement uses TRBV7-2 and TRBJ2-3, with D uncertain. The CDR3 spans 12 residues. The germline gives CDR1 SGHTA, CDR2 FQGNSA. The CDR3 here is CASSPHTDTEYF. The CDR3 nucleotides read TGTGCCAGCAGCCCCCACACAGATACGGAGTATTTT.

The sample holds many counts of this clonotype. Germline is not matched at one junction end, which may reflect a read error. The V and J genes are TRBV12-3 or TRBV12-4 and TRBJ2-3; 10 bases match TRBD2. The CDR3 extends over 13 amino acids. The chain's CDR3 is CASSLAGGDTQYF. DNA of the CDR3: TGTGCCAGCAGCTTAGCGGGGGGAGATACGCAGTATTTT.

The chain links TRBV11-2 to TRBJ1-2, with D unresolved. Germline assignment: CDR1 SGHAT and CDR2 FQNNGV. V lost 5 bases and J lost 7, with 11 bases in between. This CDR3 spans 12 amino acids. The CDR3 protein is CASSQATVGYTF. The CDR3 nucleotides are TGTGCCAGCAGCCAAGCTACGGTTGGCTACACCTTC.

The chain joins TRBV11-2 to TRBJ2-1; possible D gene TRBD1, 5 bases. Germline loops: CDR1 SGHAT, CDR2 FQNNGV. V dropped 5 bases and J dropped 5 bases, with 10 bases sitting between them. The CDR3 covers 13 residues. The CDR3 sequence is CASSPVGHNEQFF. The CDR3 region has the DNA TGTGCCAGCAGCCCAGTGGGGCACAATGAGCAGTTCTTC. Full variable domain (rest looked up from reference TRBV11-2 and TRBJ2-1): EAGVAQSPRYKIIEKRQSVAFWCNPISGHATLYWYQQILGQGPKLLIQFQNNGVVDDSQLPKDRFSAERLKGVDSTLKIQPAKLEDSAVYLCASSPVGHNEQFFGPGTRLTVL.

The gene calls are TRBV30 and TRBJ2-3, with D hard to call. Germline V gene sequence: CDR1 GTSNPN, CDR2 SVGIG (reference sequence). V was clipped by 1 base and J by 2 bases, with 13 bases between them. The CDR3 spans 15 residues. The CDR3 region is CAWSATVKLTDTQYF. For the CDR3, the DNA is TGTGCCTGGAGTGCTACAGTTAAACTCACAGATACGCAGTATTTT.

This clonotype was counted once. The rearrangement joins TRBV21-1 to TRBJ2-2; the table's D call, TRBD1, has no DNA check behind it. TRBV21-1 is a documented pseudogene. This CDR3 is built from 15 residues. The CDR3: CASSNGQGVTGELFF. The CDR3 DNA sequence: TGTGCCAGCAGCAATGGGCAGGGGGTCACCGGGGAGCTGTTTTTT.

This clonotype has a single count. Mismatch with germline at one junction end may stem from a read error. The chain uses TRBV15 and TRBJ2-1, with D maybe TRBD1 (7 bases). CDR1 is LNHNV and CDR2 is YYDKDF in the germline V gene (reference sequence). This CDR3 has 16 residues. This CDR3 reads CAASRGFGGAYNEQFF. CDR3 sequence (DNA): TGTGCCGCCAGCAGGGGGTTTGGCGGGGCCTACAATGAGCAGTTCTTC.

This chain joins TRBV28 and TRBJ2-3, with D possibly TRBD1 on 5 matching bases. The CDR3 consists of 20 residues. The germline V gene has CDR1 MDHEN and CDR2 SYDVKM. V was clipped by 1 base and J by 4 bases, with 27 bases between them. Here the CDR3 reads CASSLSPKHQGLGIADTQYF. The DNA for the CDR3 is TGTGCCAGCAGTTTATCGCCGAAACACCAGGGCTTGGGTATAGCAGATACGCAGTATTTT.

This clonotype was counted many times. The chain employs TRBV24-1 and TRBJ2-1; D not certain. The germline CDR1 and CDR2 sequences are KGHDR and SFDVKD. The germline V and J ends were trimmed by 2 bases and 8 bases, with 9 bases remaining between them. This CDR3 contains 13 residues. CDR3: CATSDYESDEQFF. DNA of the CDR3: TGTGCCACCAGTGATTACGAGTCAGATGAGCAGTTCTTC.